This TCR beta chain was captured by sequencing in a study of technical replicates of blood from a handful of donors. This table comes from immunoSEQ multiplex PCR, and its TCRdb copy is limited to in-frame clones, with some not included. The sample comprises about 70,000 clones, just under 97% of which are singletons, and 0.2% to 0.25% rests with the top ten. Trimming removed 6 bases from V and 0 bases from J; junction bases left unmatched: 7. Germline V gene data show CDR1 as MNHEY and CDR2 as SVGAGI. This CDR3 is built from 15 residues. Sequencing was performed on T cells isolated from PBMCs. The chain uses TRBV6-5 and TRBJ2-7; 8 bases match TRBD2. The source is a human donor in good health. The CDR3 region is CASSRTSGSSYEQYF. The CDR3 bases are TGTGCCAGCAGCCGAACTAGCGGTAGCTCCTACGAGCAGTACTTC.